Listed here are 26 T cell receptor delta chains from one sample, sequenced in a study of gamma-delta T cells after stem cell transplantation. TCRdb re-processed the RT-PCR reads using CATT. The data hold 1,500 to 2,000 delta-chain clones, with around a sixth observed a single time. Specimen: gamma-delta T cells. The receptors were gathered from a human donor. It is not recorded whose cells these are; they may come from a transplant donor.

This clone was found a few times. Given a far larger clone just one base away, this is likely a sequencing read error. The sample holds other DNA sequences that translate to the same CDR3. The chain recombines TRDV2 with TRDJ1; 13 nucleotides align to TRDD3. The CDR3 sequence is 19 residues long. The V gene's germline CDR1 is GEAIGNYY and CDR2 EKD. As DNA, the CDR3 is TGTGCCTGCGACACGCTTGGTACTGGGGGATACGAAGTCACCGATAAACTCATCTTT. Its translation: CACDTLGTGGYEVTDKLIF.

With regard to this clone: A read error is the likely source, as a far larger clone sits one nucleotide away. The chain combines TRDV2 with TRDJ1; 7 nucleotides agree with TRDD3. CDR1 and CDR2 (germline): GEAIGNYY, EKD. This CDR3 contains 15 residues. V dropped 4 bases and J dropped 1; count of bases not matched to a gene: 8. The CDR3 loop reads CACDPLGVRTDKLIF. In DNA form, the CDR3 reads TGTGCCTGTGATCCTCTGGGGGTTCGCACCGATAAACTCATCTTT.

As to this clone: This likely stems from a read error, as it lies one base from a far larger clone. Other DNA sequences in the same sample also yield this CDR3. The genes are TRDV2 and TRDJ3, with 8 positions matching TRDD3. CDR3 length equals 21 residues. V lost 1 base and J lost 0; bases outside the gene matches: 13. Germline lookup yields CDR1 GEAIGNYY and CDR2 EKD. The CDR3 DNA follows: TGTGCCTGTGACACGCTACTGGGGGTTCCATCGAGCTCCTGGGACACCCGACAGATGTTTTTC. Translation: CACDTLLGVPSSSWDTRQMFF.

Of note for this clone: A read error is the likely source, as a far larger clone sits one nucleotide away. The DNA of the CDR3 is TGTGCCTGTGACACAATCGGTAACTGGGAGATGAATGACTGGGACACCCGACAGATGTTTTTC. Translating gives CACDTIGNWEMNDWDTRQMFF. The rearrangement joins TRDV2 to TRDJ3, with a weak D call TRDD3 (6 bases). Trimming removed 1 base at V and 3 bases at J, with 24 bases between. CDR3 length equals 21 residues. The germline CDR1 and CDR2 sequences are GEAIGNYY and EKD.

This clone is medium-sized within its sample. A read error is the likely source, as a far larger clone sits one nucleotide away. This chain uses TRDV2 with TRDJ1; 9 positions agree with TRDD3. The CDR3 spans 17 residues. Germline V gives CDR1 GEAIGNYY, CDR2 EKD. This CDR3 is CACDSIDGGILSDKFIF. DNA of the CDR3: TGTGCCTGTGACTCTATAGACGGGGGGATACTTTCCGATAAATTCATCTTT.

This clone was seen only a few times. This is likely an artifact of a read error, given a far larger clone one base away. The V gene is TRDV2, the J gene TRDJ1; TRDD3 matches at 9 bases. CDR1 is GEAIGNYY and CDR2 is EKD in the germline V gene. The length of the CDR3 is 17 residues. The trim removed 2 bases at V and 4 bases at J, leaving 13 bases unmatched. In DNA form, the CDR3 reads TGTGCCTGTGACAGGCTCCCTGCACTGGGGGAGGACGATAAACTCATCTTT. This sequence encodes CACDRLPALGEDDKLIF.

A word on this clone: A read error may be the cause here, since a much bigger clone is one base away. The chain carries TRDV2 and TRDJ1; 9 bases match TRDD3. V dropped 2 bases and J dropped 0; count of bases not matched to a gene: 27. CDR3 size: 23 residues. Germline values: CDR1 GEAIGNYY, CDR2 EKD. The CDR3 DNA reads TGTGCCTGTGACATAATGACTGGGGGAGACTGGAATCCCACACTGGGAGACACCGATAAACTCATCTTT. This encodes CACDIMTGGDWNPTLGDTDKLIF.

On this clone itself: This likely reflects a read error, since a far larger clone is one base away. Different DNA sequences within this sample yield the same CDR3. The V gene is TRDV2, the J gene TRDJ1, with 12 bases that match TRDD3. CDR3 length: 18 residues. Germline-derived CDR1 and CDR2 are GEAIGNYY and EKD. With V trimmed by 1 base and J by 2 bases, 10 bases remained unmatched. The DNA of the CDR3 is TGTGCCTGTGACACGGCGGGGCTGGGGGATACGCGGACCGATAAACTCATCTTT. Protein sequence: CACDTAGLGDTRTDKLIF.

This clone is deemed medium-sized. Just one base apart from a much larger clone, this may be a read error. The sample carries other DNA sequences with the same CDR3. The J gene is TRDJ1, the V gene TRDV2, with 7 bases lining up with TRDD3. The CDR3 covers 15 residues. The V gene end was trimmed by 0 bases and the J gene end by 0 bases; junction bases not matched to a gene: 3. Germline assignment: CDR1 GEAIGNYY and CDR2 EKD. CDR3 sequence: CACDTVGGYTDKLIF. CDR3 coding DNA: TGTGCCTGTGACACCGTAGGGGGATACACCGATAAACTCATCTTT.

In its sample, this clone was seen a few times. The protein that TCRdb holds for this DNA derives from a much larger clone and differs from the translated DNA at residue 3, which likely indicates a read error; the protein shown here is translated from the DNA. The DNA of the CDR3 is TGTGCCCGTGACACCATCGGCGCTACTGGGGGACACACCGATAAACTCATCTTT. This translates into CARDTIGATGGHTDKLIF. This chain connects TRDV2 to TRDJ1, with TRDD3 matching 9 bases. Germline values: CDR1 GEAIGNYY, CDR2 EKD. The CDR3 has 18 residues.

Concerning this clone itself: The mismatch at residue 5 between this DNA's translation and the TCRdb protein of a much larger clone likely reflects a read error; the protein shown is translated from the DNA. The chain joins TRDV2 to TRDJ1; TRDD3 matches 11 bases. In germline, CDR1 is GEAIGNYY, CDR2 EKD. The CDR3 loop spans 19 amino acids. V was clipped by 3 bases and J by 0 bases; unmatched bases: 14. CDR3 residues: CACDALSPLGDNNTDKLIF. CDR3 bases: TGTGCCTGTGACGCATTGAGTCCACTGGGGGATAATAACACCGATAAACTCATCTTT.

As concerns this clone: The likely explanation is a read error, given a far larger clone one base away. Within the sample, other DNA sequences also encode this same CDR3. The chain has TRDV2 and TRDJ1, with D maybe TRDD3 (6 bases). This CDR3 is 19 amino acids long. Germline V CDR1 and CDR2: GEAIGNYY, EKD. CDR3 nucleotide sequence: TGCGCCTGTGACACCGTCTCAAGGCTCGGGGATCGGAGGACCGATAAACTCATCTTT. Its protein is CACDTVSRLGDRRTDKLIF.

With regard to this clone: This DNA's translation differs at residue 8 from TCRdb's protein, which comes from a much larger clone; a read error is likely, and the protein shown is translated from the DNA. DNA for the CDR3: TGTGCCTGTGACACGGCGGGCTGTCCTACTGGGGCTTATGGCGATAAACTCATCTTT. Protein sequence: CACDTAGCPTGAYGDKLIF. The genes are TRDV2 and TRDJ1; D may be TRDD3 (7 bases). V gave up 1 base and J gave up 4 bases, with 27 bases separating them. CDR3 size: 19 residues. Germline-derived CDR1 and CDR2 are GEAIGNYY and EKD.

This clone was seen only a few times. This may be a read error, as it is one base from a much larger clone. Additional DNA sequences in this sample encode the identical CDR3. The CDR3 DNA reads as TGTGCCTGTGATCCCCTTGCTGGGGGATATTATGGGGACGCCTATAAACTCATCTTT. This translates into CACDPLAGGYYGDAYKLIF. This rearrangement joins TRDV2 to TRDJ1, with 10 positions matching TRDD3. The V segment lost 4 bases and the J segment 6 bases; nucleotides outside the gene matches: 22. CDR1 GEAIGNYY and CDR2 EKD come from the germline V gene. The CDR3 has 19 residues.

A few counts support this clone. The protein in TCRdb stems from a much larger clone and differs at residue 9 from this DNA's translation, likely a read error; here the protein is translated from the DNA. The chain uses TRDV2 and TRDJ1, with TRDD3 matching over 8 bases. J lost 1 base, V lost 3 bases, and 18 bases had no gene match. The CDR3 runs to 19 residues. Germline CDR1 reads GEAIGNYY; CDR2 reads EKD. CDR3 loop: CACDSVLGATLVTTDKLIF. The CDR3, as DNA: TGTGCCTGTGACTCCGTACTGGGGGCTACGCTGGTTACCACCGATAAACTCATCTTT.

This clone is judged medium-sized. A far more abundant clone sits one base away, making this likely a read error. This CDR3 is also generated by other DNA sequences in the sample. The chain couples TRDV2 to TRDJ1; tentatively, D is TRDD3 (5 bases). The germline CDR1 and CDR2 sequences are GEAIGNYY and EKD. This CDR3 is built from 20 residues. The V end was cut by 3 bases, the J end by 1 base, with 29 bases between. CDR3 bases: TGTGCCTGTGACTTGATGTCGGCGGGGCTGGGTGATACATCCACCGATAAACTCATCTTT. Protein: CACDLMSAGLGDTSTDKLIF.

This clone was counted a few times. This sequence is one base from a far larger clone and is likely a read error. This CDR3 is also generated by other DNA sequences in the sample. The V and J genes are TRDV2 and TRDJ1; 7 nucleotides align to TRDD2. The CDR3 runs 19 residues. V gave up 1 base and J gave up 4 bases; unmatched junction bases: 20. Germline V gene data show CDR1 as GEAIGNYY and CDR2 as EKD. The CDR3 coding sequence is TGTGCCTGTGACACGGCGGGCTTTCCTACTGGAGCTTATGGCGATAAACTCATCTTT. Amino acids: CACDTAGFPTGAYGDKLIF.

With regard to this clone: For this DNA, TCRdb reports the protein of a much larger clone, which diverges at residue 10, most likely from a read error; the protein presented here is translated directly from the DNA. The CDR3 spells CACDRLAPPELGDTDKLIF. The CDR3 nucleotides read TGTGCCTGTGACAGGCTTGCCCCGCCTGAACTGGGGGATACCGATAAACTCATCTTT. V is TRDV2 and J is TRDJ1; 10 bases align to TRDD3. With V trimmed by 2 bases and J by 2 bases, 16 bases remained unmatched. The germline gives CDR1 GEAIGNYY, CDR2 EKD. The CDR3 loop spans 19 amino acids.

With respect to this clone: TCRdb's protein for this DNA is that of a much larger clone and differs from the translation at residue 7, likely a read error; the protein shown is the DNA translation. The chain recombines TRDV2 with TRDJ1, with 10 nucleotides matching TRDD3. Looked up from germline, CDR1 is GEAIGNYY and CDR2 is EKD. The CDR3 consists of 20 residues. V lost 2 bases, J lost 0 bases, and 17 bases stayed unmatched. The CDR3 DNA reads as TGTGCCTGTGACAGCGTACCGGGGGATACGCTGATTCAACACACCGATAAACTCATCTTT. Amino acids: CACDSVPGDTLIQHTDKLIF.

By share, this clone counts as medium-sized. The sample has other DNA sequences that encode this CDR3 too. The rearrangement uses TRDV2 and TRDJ1, with 12 bases matching TRDD3. V shed 2 bases and J 0 bases; nucleotides not matched to a gene: 24. CDR3 length: 23 residues. CDR1 and CDR2 from the germline V gene are GEAIGNYY and EKD. CDR3 region: CACDIMTGGYWNPTLGDTDKLIF. Written as DNA, the CDR3 is TGTGCCTGTGACATAATGACTGGGGGATACTGGAATCCCACACTGGGAGACACCGATAAACTCATCTTT.

This clone has just a few counts. The TCRdb protein, from a much larger clone, departs from this DNA's translation at residue 8, likely by read error; the protein shown derives from the DNA. The chain uses TRDV2 and TRDJ1; 8 nucleotides match TRDD3. Germline CDR1 is GEAIGNYY and CDR2 is EKD. The CDR3 is 19 amino acids. The J segment lost 2 bases and the V segment lost 1 base, leaving 17 bases of the junction unmatched. CDR3 region: CACDTAGPGDSLLTDKLIF. The CDR3 region has the DNA TGTGCCTGTGACACGGCTGGGCCGGGGGATAGTCTACTTACCGATAAACTCATCTTT.

This clone appeared a few times. A far larger clone lies a single base away; this is likely a read error. This same CDR3 is encoded by further DNA sequences in the sample. The chain carries TRDV2 and TRDJ1; 7 nucleotides align to TRDD2. Per germline, CDR1 GEAIGNYY and CDR2 EKD. The CDR3 sequence is 20 residues long. The CDR3 DNA sequence: TGTGCCTGTGACCCACTTCCTATCGACGGTCCTAAGGCGGTGGCCGATAAACTCATATTT. Residues: CACDPLPIDGPKAVADKLIF.

By proportion, this clone is medium-sized. This chain links TRDV2 with TRDJ1, with 7 bases lining up with TRDD3. The V gene end was trimmed by 3 bases and the J gene end by 2 bases; junction bases not matched to a gene: 20. This CDR3 has 19 residues. Germline CDR1 is GEAIGNYY and CDR2 is EKD. The CDR3 nucleotides are TGTGCCTGTGACTCCGCGACGTACGGTGGGGGAGTAAAGACCGATAAACTCATCTTT. It is translated as CACDSATYGGGVKTDKLIF.

This clone is medium-sized in the sample. Since a far larger clone is one base different, this is likely a read error. V and J are TRDV2 and TRDJ1; TRDD3 matches at 11 bases. Germline assignment: CDR1 GEAIGNYY and CDR2 EKD. The CDR3 length is 20 residues. The CDR3 protein is CACDLMSAGLGDTSTAKLIF. DNA for the CDR3: TGTGCCTGTGACTTGATGTCGGCGGGGCTGGGGGATACATCCACCGCTAAACTCATCTTT.

This chain joins TRDV3 and TRDJ1; TRDD3 matches 7 bases. V lost 0 bases, J lost 3 bases, and 10 bases stayed unmatched. The germline V gene has CDR1 TVYSNPD and CDR2 GDNSRS (reference sequence). The CDR3 has 15 residues. The CDR3 is CAFSSTGDPPDKLIF. In nucleotides, the CDR3 is TGTGCCTTTAGTTCGACTGGGGATCCCCCCGATAAACTCATCTTT.

As regards this clone: One base separates it from a far larger clone, so it is likely a read error. The CDR3, as DNA: TGTGCCTGTGACACTATCCCAGTCCCTCCTCTACTGGGGGATACGGGAGTCACCGATAAACTCATCTTT. Amino acid sequence: CACDTIPVPPLLGDTGVTDKLIF. The chain carries TRDV2 and TRDJ1; 13 bases match TRDD3. V gave up 1 base and J gave up 1 base; unmatched junction bases: 23. CDR1 and CDR2 from the germline V gene are GEAIGNYY and EKD. The CDR3 length is 23 residues.